What follows are 20 T cell receptor beta chains derived from one specimen sequenced in a study of cytomegalovirus exposure and HLA in healthy donors. Only in-frame clones appear in the TCRdb table, and some are missing; sequencing was by immunoSEQ multiplex PCR. The top ten hold approximately 1.1% of the sample, which has about 350,000 clones, around 90% seen once. The sequenced material came from PBMCs. These receptor sequences come from a woman aged 25 to 39 in good health and CMV-seropositive.

This rearrangement joins TRBV18 to TRBJ2-7; 9 bases are shared with TRBD2. The V segment lost 0 bases and the J segment 3 bases; nucleotides outside the gene matches: 0. The CDR3 length is 14 residues. CDR1 KGHSH and CDR2 LQKENI come from the germline V gene. Written as DNA, the CDR3 is TGTGCCAGCTCACCACCTAGCGGGGGCTACGAGCAGTACTTC. Its translation: CASSPPSGGYEQYF.

The chain carries TRBV7-6 and TRBJ2-1; 16 nucleotides align to TRBD2. The V segment lost 5 bases and the J segment 8 bases; nucleotides outside the gene matches: 6. Germline CDR1 reads SGHVS; CDR2 reads FNYEAQ. CDR3 length: 16 amino acids. DNA for the CDR3: TGTGCCAGCAGCCTTGGGACTAGCGGGGGGGTATATGAGCAGTTCTTC. As protein: CASSLGTSGGVYEQFF.

The CDR3 nucleotides read TGTGCCAGCAAGTCGGGGGGAAACTCCTACAATGAGCAGTTCTTC. It is translated as CASKSGGNSYNEQFF. V gene TRBV6-5 combines with J gene TRBJ2-1; TRBD2 aligns across 7 bases. Germline trimming cut 7 bases from V and 0 bases from J; bases unmatched to any gene: 6. Germline V gene lookup returns CDR1 MNHEY and CDR2 SVGAGI. This CDR3 has 15 amino acids.

This chain uses TRBV9 with TRBJ2-3; 7 positions agree with TRBD2. V shed 2 bases, J shed 7 bases, and the junction held 10 bases outside the gene matches. The CDR3 consists of 15 residues. Germline lookup yields CDR1 SGDLS and CDR2 YYNGEE. This CDR3 is CASSVGPGGTYTQYF. The DNA of the CDR3 is TGTGCCAGCAGCGTCGGTCCCGGGGGGACGTATACGCAGTATTTT.

The chain is built from TRBV27 and TRBJ1-5; 9 bases map to TRBD1. Germline CDR1 and CDR2: MNHEY and SMNVEV (reference sequence). J was trimmed by 7 bases and V by 4 bases; bases with no gene match: 8. The CDR3 has 15 amino acids. In DNA form, the CDR3 reads TGTGCCAGCAGTTCCTACAGGGGGCGCCGACAGCCCCAGCATTTT. Protein product: CASSSYRGRRQPQHF.

The chain links TRBV27 to TRBJ2-1; possibly TRBD1 for D (5 bases). The CDR3 has 11 amino acids. Deletions cut 3 bases from V and 10 bases from J, with 7 bases between. Germline V gives CDR1 MNHEY, CDR2 SMNVEV (reference sequence). The CDR3 is CASSFRQEQFF. CDR3 sequence (DNA): TGTGCCAGCAGTTTTAGACAGGAGCAGTTCTTC.

The V and J genes are TRBV19 and TRBJ2-1; TRBD2 aligns across 10 bases. This CDR3 has 15 residues. J was trimmed by 0 bases and V by 6 bases; bases with no gene match: 2. The germline V gene has CDR1 LNHDA and CDR2 SQIVND (reference sequence). CDR3 residues: CASRAGGSSYNEQFF. In nucleotides, the CDR3 is TGTGCCAGTAGAGCGGGAGGGAGCTCCTACAATGAGCAGTTCTTC.

The V call is TRBV5-4, the J call TRBJ2-7, with 10 bases identical to TRBD2. Trimming cost V 4 bases and J 5 bases; bases outside gene matches: 6. The CDR3 is made up of 14 amino acids. Germline CDR1 is SGHNT and CDR2 is YYREEE (reference sequence). The chain's CDR3 is CASSPGTSVDEQYF. The CDR3 DNA follows: TGTGCCAGCAGCCCCGGGACTAGCGTCGACGAGCAGTACTTC.

The genes are TRBV18 and TRBJ2-5, with TRBD2 matching over 14 bases. Germline V gives CDR1 KGHSH, CDR2 LQKENI. This CDR3 region has 15 residues. V dropped 5 bases and J dropped 1; count of bases not matched to a gene: 0. DNA of the CDR3: TGTGCCAGCTCAGGGACTAGCGGGAGCCAAGAGACCCAGTACTTC. Protein: CASSGTSGSQETQYF.

This chain connects TRBV7-2 to TRBJ2-3, with TRBD1 as a possible D gene (5 bases). The ends were cut back, 2 bases at V and 1 base at J, with 10 bases in the middle. The CDR3 is made up of 15 amino acids. CDR1 and CDR2 (germline): SGHTA, FQGNSA. The CDR3 loop is CASSLIQGGTDTQYF. As DNA, the CDR3 is TGTGCCAGCAGCTTAATCCAGGGTGGCACAGATACGCAGTATTTT.

The rearrangement uses TRBV14 and TRBJ2-5; D remains ambiguous. CDR1 and CDR2 (germline): SGHDN, FVKESK. V lost 2 bases and J 7 bases, leaving 20 bases between the germline ends. The CDR3 covers 16 residues. The CDR3: CASSQTKGSPSATQYF. Written as DNA, the CDR3 is TGTGCCAGCAGCCAAACAAAAGGGTCCCCATCGGCGACCCAGTACTTC.

On this clone: A single base separates this from a much larger clone, so it may be a read error. The DNA for the CDR3 is TGTGCCTGGGGGAACTCCTACGAGCAGTACTTC. Its protein product is CAWGNSYEQYF. The gene calls are TRBV30 and TRBJ2-7; D not resolved. Trimming took 5 bases from V and 0 from J, leaving 5 bases between them. This CDR3 comprises 11 residues. Germline values: CDR1 GTSNPN, CDR2 SVGIG (reference sequence).

This clone was seen once. The chain employs TRBV19 and TRBJ2-1; 11 bases map to TRBD2. Germline V gene lookup returns CDR1 LNHDA and CDR2 SQIVND (reference sequence). This CDR3 is built from 16 residues. V lost 4 bases and J lost 2; bases outside the gene matches: 4. The CDR3 loop reads CASSSEGLAAYNEQFF. Written as DNA, the CDR3 is TGTGCCAGTAGTAGTGAGGGACTAGCGGCCTACAATGAGCAGTTCTTC.

In this sample, this clone turned up a few times. The chain links TRBV4-1 to TRBJ2-7; weak D call: TRBD1 (6 bases). V gave up 0 bases and J gave up 2 bases, with 14 bases separating them. CDR3 size: 16 residues. Germline CDR1 reads MGHRA; CDR2 reads YSYEKL. CDR3 protein: CASSQDVLEGAYEQYF. CDR3 DNA sequence: TGCGCCAGCAGCCAAGATGTATTAGAGGGGGCCTACGAGCAGTACTTC.

The rearrangement uses TRBV15 and TRBJ1-5, with D tentatively TRBD1 (6 bases). Trimming removed 5 bases from V and 5 bases from J, with 13 bases in between. This CDR3 has 14 amino acids. Germline lookup yields CDR1 LNHNV and CDR2 YYDKDF (reference sequence). The CDR3 spells CATSGDRKDQPQHF. The CDR3 nucleotides read TGTGCCACCAGCGGCGACAGGAAGGATCAGCCCCAGCATTTT. Using reference TRBV15 and TRBJ1-5 for the parts outside the CDR3, the full variable domain is DAMVIQNPRYQVTQFGKPVTLSCSQTLNHNVMYWYQQKSSQAPKLLFHYYDKDFNNEADTPDNFQSRRPNTSFCFLDIRSPGLGDTAMYLCATSGDRKDQPQHFGDGTRLSIL.

The chain has TRBV27 and TRBJ2-1, with D possibly being TRBD1 (7 bases). Trimming left V 2 bases short and J 3 bases short, with 17 bases between. The V gene's germline CDR1 is MNHEY and CDR2 SMNVEV (reference sequence). The CDR3 length is 17 residues. The CDR3 DNA reads TGTGCCAGCAGTTTAGGGAAAACAGGGGAGGTCTACAATGAGCAGTTCTTC. Translating gives CASSLGKTGEVYNEQFF.

This clone was detected a few times. The chain links TRBV7-3 to TRBJ1-1, with unresolved D. The germline gives CDR1 SGHTA, CDR2 FQGTGA. V was shortened by 3 bases and J by 5 bases, with 7 bases between the two germline ends. The CDR3 contains 12 residues. The CDR3 nucleotides are TGTGCCAGCAGCTTGACGGGGACTGAAGCTTTCTTT. Translation: CASSLTGTEAFF.

The chain is built from TRBV30 and TRBJ2-5; D not certain. The CDR3 is 11 amino acids. V lost 4 bases and J lost 4, with 7 bases in between. CDR1 and CDR2 (germline): GTSNPN, SVGIG (reference sequence). The CDR3 coding sequence is TGTGCCTGGACTATCGGAGAGACCCAGTACTTC. Amino acids: CAWTIGETQYF.

The sample holds one count of this clone. The chain is built from TRBV30 and TRBJ1-1, with D perhaps TRBD1 (6 bases). Germline CDR1 is GTSNPN and CDR2 is SVGIG (reference sequence). The CDR3 is 13 residues long. Trimming took 8 bases from V and 5 from J, leaving 18 bases between them. The CDR3 here is CAGGGTFGTEAFF. For the CDR3, the DNA is TGTGCCGGAGGGGGGACCTTCGGTACTGAAGCTTTCTTT.

The CDR3 here is CASSLAQVYEQYF. In nucleotides, the CDR3 is TGTGCCAGCAGCTTAGCTCAGGTCTACGAGCAGTACTTC. V is TRBV7-9 and J is TRBJ2-7; D gene uncertain. Germline CDR1 and CDR2: SEHNR and FQNEAQ (reference sequence). Deletions cut 0 bases from V and 3 bases from J, with 6 bases between. This CDR3 region has 13 residues.